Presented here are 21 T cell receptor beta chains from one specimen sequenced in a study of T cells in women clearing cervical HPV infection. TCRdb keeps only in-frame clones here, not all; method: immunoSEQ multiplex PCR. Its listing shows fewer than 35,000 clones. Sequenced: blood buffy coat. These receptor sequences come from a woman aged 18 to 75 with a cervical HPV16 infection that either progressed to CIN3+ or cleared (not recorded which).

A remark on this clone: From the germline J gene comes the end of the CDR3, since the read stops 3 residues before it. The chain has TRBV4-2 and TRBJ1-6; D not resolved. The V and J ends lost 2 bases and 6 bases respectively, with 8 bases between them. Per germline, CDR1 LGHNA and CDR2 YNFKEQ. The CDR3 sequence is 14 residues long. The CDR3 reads CASSQLRFNSPLHF. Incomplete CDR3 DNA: TGTGCCAGCAGCCAATTACGGTTTAATTCACCC.

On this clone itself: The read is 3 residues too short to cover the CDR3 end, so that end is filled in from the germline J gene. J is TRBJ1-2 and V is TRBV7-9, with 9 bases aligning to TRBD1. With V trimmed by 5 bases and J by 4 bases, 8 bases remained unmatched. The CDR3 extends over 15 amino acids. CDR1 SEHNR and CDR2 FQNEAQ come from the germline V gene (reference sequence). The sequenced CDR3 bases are TGTGCCAGCAGCATCAGCTCACAGGGGGCCTATGGC. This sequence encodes CASSISSQGAYG. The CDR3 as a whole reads CASSISSQGAYGYTF.

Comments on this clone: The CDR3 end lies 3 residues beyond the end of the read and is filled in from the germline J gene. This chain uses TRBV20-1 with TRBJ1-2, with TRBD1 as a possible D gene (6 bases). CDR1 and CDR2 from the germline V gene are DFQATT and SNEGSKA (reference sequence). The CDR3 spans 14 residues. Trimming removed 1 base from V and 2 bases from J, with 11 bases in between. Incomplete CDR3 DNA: TGCAGTGCTAGAGGGGGTACAGGGAACTATGGC. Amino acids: CSARGGTGNYG. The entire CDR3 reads CSARGGTGNYGYTF.

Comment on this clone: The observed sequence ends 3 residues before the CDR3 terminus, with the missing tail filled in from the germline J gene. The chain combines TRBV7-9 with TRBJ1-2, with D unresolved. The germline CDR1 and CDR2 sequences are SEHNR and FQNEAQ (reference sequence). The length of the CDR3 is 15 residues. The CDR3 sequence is CASRDQREVNNDYTF. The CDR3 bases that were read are TGTGCCAGCAGGGACCAGCGGGAGGTTAACAATGAC.

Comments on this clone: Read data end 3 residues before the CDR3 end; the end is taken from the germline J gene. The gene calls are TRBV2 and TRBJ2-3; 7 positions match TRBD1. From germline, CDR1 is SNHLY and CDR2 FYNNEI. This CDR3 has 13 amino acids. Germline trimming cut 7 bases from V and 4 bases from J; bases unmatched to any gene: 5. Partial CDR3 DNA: TGTGCCAGCATGACAGGGTATGCAGATACG. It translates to CASMTGYADT. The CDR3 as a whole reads CASMTGYADTQYF.

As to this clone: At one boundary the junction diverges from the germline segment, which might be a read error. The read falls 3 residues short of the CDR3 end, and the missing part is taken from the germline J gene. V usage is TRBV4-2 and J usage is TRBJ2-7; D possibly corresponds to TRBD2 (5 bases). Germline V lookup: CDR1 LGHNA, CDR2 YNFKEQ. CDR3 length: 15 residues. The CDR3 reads CASSQDLGGGYEQYF. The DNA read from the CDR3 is TGCGCCAGCAGCCAAGATCTAGGAGGCGGCTACGAG.

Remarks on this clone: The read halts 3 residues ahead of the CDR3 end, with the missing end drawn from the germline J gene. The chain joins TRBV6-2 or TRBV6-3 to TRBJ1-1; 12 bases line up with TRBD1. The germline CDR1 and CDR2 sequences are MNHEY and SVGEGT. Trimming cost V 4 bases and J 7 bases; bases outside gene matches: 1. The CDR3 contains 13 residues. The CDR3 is CASSWDRGREAFF. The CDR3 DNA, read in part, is TGTGCCAGCAGTTGGGACAGGGGGCGTGAA.

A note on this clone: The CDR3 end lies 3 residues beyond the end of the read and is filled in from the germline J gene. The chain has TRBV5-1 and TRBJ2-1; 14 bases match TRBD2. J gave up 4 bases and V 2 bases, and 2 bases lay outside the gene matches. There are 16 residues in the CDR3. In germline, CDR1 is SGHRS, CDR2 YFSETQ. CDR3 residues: CASSLRLAGGYNEQFF. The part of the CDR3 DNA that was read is TGCGCCAGCAGCTTACGACTAGCGGGAGGGTACAATGAG.

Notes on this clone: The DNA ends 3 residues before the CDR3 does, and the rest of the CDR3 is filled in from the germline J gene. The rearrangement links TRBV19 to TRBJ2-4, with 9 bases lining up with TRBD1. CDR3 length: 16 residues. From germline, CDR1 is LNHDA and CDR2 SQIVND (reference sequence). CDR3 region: CASRLLGTGQHYGQYF. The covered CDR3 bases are TGTGCCAGTAGGCTGTTGGGGACAGGGCAGCACTATGGT.

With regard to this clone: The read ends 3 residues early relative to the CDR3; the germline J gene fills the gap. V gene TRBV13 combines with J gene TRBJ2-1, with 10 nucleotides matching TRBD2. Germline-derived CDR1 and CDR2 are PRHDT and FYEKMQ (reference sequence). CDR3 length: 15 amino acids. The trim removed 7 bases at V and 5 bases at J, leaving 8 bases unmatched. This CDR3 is CASNLGLAEHNEQFF. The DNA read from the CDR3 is TGTGCCAGCAACCTAGGACTAGCGGAACACAATGAG.

This CDR3 is CASSRKDRGNYGYTF. Incomplete CDR3 DNA: TGTGCCAGTAGCCGAAAGGACAGGGGAAATTATGGC. The chain links TRBV19 to TRBJ1-2; 9 positions match TRBD1. The CDR3 is cut off 3 residues early in the read; its end comes from the germline J gene. The germline gives CDR1 LNHDA, CDR2 SQIVND (reference sequence). Losses at the gene ends were 6 bases for V and 5 bases for J; bases not matched to a gene: 10. The CDR3 loop spans 15 amino acids.

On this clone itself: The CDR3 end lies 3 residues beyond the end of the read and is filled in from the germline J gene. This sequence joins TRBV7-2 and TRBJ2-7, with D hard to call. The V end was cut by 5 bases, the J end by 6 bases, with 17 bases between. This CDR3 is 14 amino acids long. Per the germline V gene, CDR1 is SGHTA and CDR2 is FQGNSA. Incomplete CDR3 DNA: TGTGCCAGCAGCCCTACTCGCGCCTCCCCCGAG. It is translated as CASSPTRASPE. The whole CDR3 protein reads CASSPTRASPEQYF. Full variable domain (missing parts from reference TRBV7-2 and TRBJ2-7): GAGVSQSPSNKVTEKGKDVELRCDPISGHTALYWYRQSLGQGLEFLIYFQGNSAPDKSGLPSDRFSAERTGGSVSTLTIQRTQQEDSAVYLCASSPTRASPEQYFGPGTRLTVT.

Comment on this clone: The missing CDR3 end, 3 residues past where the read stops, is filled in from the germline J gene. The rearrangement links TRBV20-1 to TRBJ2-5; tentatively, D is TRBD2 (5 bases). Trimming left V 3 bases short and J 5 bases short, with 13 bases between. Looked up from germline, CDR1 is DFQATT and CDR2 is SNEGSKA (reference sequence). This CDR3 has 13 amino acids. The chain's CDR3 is CSARDLLGETQYF. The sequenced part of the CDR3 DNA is TGCAGTGCTAGGGACTTATTGGGGGAGACC.

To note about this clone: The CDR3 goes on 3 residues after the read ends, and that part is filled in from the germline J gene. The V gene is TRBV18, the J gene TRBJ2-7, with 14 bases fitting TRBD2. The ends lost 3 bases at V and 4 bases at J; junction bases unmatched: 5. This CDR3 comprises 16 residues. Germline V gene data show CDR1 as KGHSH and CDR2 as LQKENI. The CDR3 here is CASSPAGTSGGYEQYF. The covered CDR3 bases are TGTGCCAGCTCACCCGCCGGGACTAGCGGGGGTTACGAG.

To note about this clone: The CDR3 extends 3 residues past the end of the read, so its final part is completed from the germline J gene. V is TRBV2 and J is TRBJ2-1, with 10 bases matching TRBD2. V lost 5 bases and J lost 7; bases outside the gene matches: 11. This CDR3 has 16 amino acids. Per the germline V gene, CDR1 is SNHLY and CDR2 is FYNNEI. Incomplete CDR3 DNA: TGTGCCAGCAGTACCCCAGCGGGGGGGCTTCGGAATGAG. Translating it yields CASSTPAGGLRNE. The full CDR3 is CASSTPAGGLRNEQFF.

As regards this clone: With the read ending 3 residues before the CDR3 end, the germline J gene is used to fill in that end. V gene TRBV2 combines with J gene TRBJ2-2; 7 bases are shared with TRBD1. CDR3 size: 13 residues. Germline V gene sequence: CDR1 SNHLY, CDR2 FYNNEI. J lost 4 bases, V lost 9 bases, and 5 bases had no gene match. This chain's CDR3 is CASMGDSTGELFF. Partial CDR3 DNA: TGTGCCAGTATGGGGGACAGCACCGGGGAG.

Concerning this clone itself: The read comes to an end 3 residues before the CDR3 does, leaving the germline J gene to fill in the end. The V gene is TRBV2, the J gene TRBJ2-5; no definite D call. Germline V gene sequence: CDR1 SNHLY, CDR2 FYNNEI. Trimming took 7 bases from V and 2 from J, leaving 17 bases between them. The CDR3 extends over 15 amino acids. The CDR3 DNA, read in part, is TGTGCCAGCACCGAAAGTCCAGGCAGACAAGAGACC. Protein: CASTESPGRQET. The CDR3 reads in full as CASTESPGRQETQYF.

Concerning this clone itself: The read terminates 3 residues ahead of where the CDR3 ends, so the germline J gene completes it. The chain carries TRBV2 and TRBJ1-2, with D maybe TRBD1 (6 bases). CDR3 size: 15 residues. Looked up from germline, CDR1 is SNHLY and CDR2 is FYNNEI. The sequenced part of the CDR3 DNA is TGTGCCAGCAGTGGGACAGACGAGACCTACAATGAC. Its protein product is CASSGTDETYND. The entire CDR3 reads CASSGTDETYNDYTF. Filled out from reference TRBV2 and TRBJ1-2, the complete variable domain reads EPEVTQTPSHQVTQMGQEVILRCVPISNHLYFYWYRQILGQKVEFLVSFYNNEISEKSEIFDDQFSVERPDGSNFTLKIRSTKLEDSAMYFCASSGTDETYNDYTFGSGTRLTVV.

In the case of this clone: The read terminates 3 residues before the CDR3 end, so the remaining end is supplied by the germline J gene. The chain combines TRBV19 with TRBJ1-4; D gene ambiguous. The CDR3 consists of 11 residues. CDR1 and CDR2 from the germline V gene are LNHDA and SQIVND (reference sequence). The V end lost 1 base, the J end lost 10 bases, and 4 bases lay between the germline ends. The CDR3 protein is CASSIGRKLFF. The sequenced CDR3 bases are TGTGCCAGTAGTATAGGCAGAAAA.

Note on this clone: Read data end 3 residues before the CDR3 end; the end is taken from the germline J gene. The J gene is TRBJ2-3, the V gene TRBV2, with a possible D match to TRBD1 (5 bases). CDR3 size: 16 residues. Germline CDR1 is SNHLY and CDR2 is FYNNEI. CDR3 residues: CASSVHRTIPQETQYF. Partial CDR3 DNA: TGTGCCAGCAGTGTGCACAGGACAATACCCCAAGAGACG.

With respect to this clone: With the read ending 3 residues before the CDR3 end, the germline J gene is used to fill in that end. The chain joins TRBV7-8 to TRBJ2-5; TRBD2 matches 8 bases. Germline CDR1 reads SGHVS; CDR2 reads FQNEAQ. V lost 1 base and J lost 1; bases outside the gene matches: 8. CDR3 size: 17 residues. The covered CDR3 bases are TGTGCCAGCAGCTTAGTCTCGAGCGGGAGCATCCAAGAGACC. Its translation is CASSLVSSGSIQET. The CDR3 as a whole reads CASSLVSSGSIQETQYF.